This TCR beta chain was captured by sequencing in a study of chemoradiotherapy in HPV16-positive cancers. This table comes from immunoSEQ multiplex PCR, and its TCRdb copy is limited to in-frame clones, with some not included. The sample has about 29,000 clones; roughly 93% are singletons. Repeated repertoire sampling spanned the course of chemoradiotherapy. This CDR3 region has 14 residues. Trimming left V 6 bases short and J 5 bases short, with 17 bases between. CDR1 and CDR2 (germline): SGHKS, YYEKEE (reference sequence). J is TRBJ1-2 and V is TRBV5-5; D perhaps matches TRBD1 (5 bases). The material sequenced was blood, taken from a patient who underwent chemoradiotherapy. The receptor's source is a human donor with HPV-associated anogenital cancer. CDR3 loop: CASTPGGTRYGYTF. Written as DNA, the CDR3 is TGTGCCAGCACCCCGGGTGGGACCCGATATGGCTACACCTTC. Full variable domain (rest looked up from reference TRBV5-5 and TRBJ1-2): DAGVTQSPTHLIKTRGQQVTLRCSPISGHKSVSWYQQVLGQGPQFIFQYYEKEERGRGNFPDRFSARQFPNYSSELNVNALLLGDSALYLCASTPGGTRYGYTFGSGTRLTVV.